The T cell receptor beta chain described here comes from a study of T cells in tuberculosis. The method was immunoSEQ multiplex PCR; TCRdb's version includes in-frame clones alone and lacks a portion of them. The sample holds some 30,000 clones, roughly 90% seen once. Germline V gene data show CDR1 as GTSNPN and CDR2 as SVGIG (reference sequence). Trimming stripped 0 bases from V and 9 bases from J, with 9 bases between. This CDR3 region has 12 residues. The chain links TRBV30 to TRBJ2-4; D gene unclear. Sequencing was carried out using PBMCs. The origin of this receptor is a donor aged 10 to 29 with latent tuberculosis or without tuberculosis infection. Some clones in this sample may be carry-over from other donors' samples. In DNA form, the CDR3 reads TGTGCCTGGAGTGTACTCAAGTCCATTCAGTACTTC. Its protein product is CAWSVLKSIQYF.